The source of this T cell receptor beta chain is a study of regulatory T cells in long-lasting Graves disease. This clonotype was recorded at least ten times. Its cognate antigen is unknown. Time point indicated: newly diagnosed GD, antithyroid drugs for less than 3 months. PBMC RNA served as the TCR library source. Study-wide findings and caveats: A greater number of public clonotypes (more than 2,500) was shared by persistent patients than by new patients (about 990). Reduced TCR diversity was observed in persistent Graves' patients versus newly diagnosed patients.

Looked up from germline, CDR1 is SEHNR and CDR2 is FQNEAQ (reference sequence). The V and J ends lost 3 bases and 5 bases, in that order; junction bases with no gene match: 4. CDR3 length equals 14 residues. Arm-PCR of CDR3 regions with iRepertoire HTBI primers generated TCR beta libraries. TCRdb analysed the multiplex PCR reads with MiXCR anew, one entry per CDR3 protein. The data contain a few hundred thousand distinct CDR3 sequences, 14% of them seen just once; the ten biggest clones take up approximately 15%. This sample was also put to use in a study of T cells in Graves' hyperthyroidism and ophthalmopathy. That publication notes: Diagnoses rested on clinical symptoms, serum thyroxine and TRAb, thyroid ultrasound and orbital computed tomography.

The chain carries TRBV7-9 and TRBJ2-1; 7 bases map to TRBD2. This receptor was taken from a woman aged 45 to 65 with Graves disease. Here the sequenced sample was peripheral blood mononuclear cells (PBMCs), taken at new diagnosis, from a patient treated with antithyroid drugs. CDR3 sequence reads: CASSFGTTNNEQFF. The CDR3, as DNA: TGTGCCAGCAGCTTCGGGACTACTAACAATGAGCAGTTCTTC. The variable domain in full, with the rest retrieved from reference TRBV7-9 and TRBJ2-1, is DTGVSQNPRHKITKRGQNVTFRCDPISEHNRLYWYRQTLGQGPEFLTYFQNEAQLEKSRLLSDRFSAERPKGSFSTLEIQRTEQGDSAMYLCASSFGTTNNEQFFGPGTRLTVL.